Listed below are T cell receptor beta chains from one sample, sequenced in a study of molecular identifiers for immune sequencing clone quantification. One entry per CDR3 protein, called by TCRdb with MiXCR from the PCR reads. The sample includes under 600,000 distinct CDR3 sequences, roughly 26% of them seen just once. Sequenced input: naive CD8+ T cells from blood, with Jurkat cell RNA spiked in. These receptors were obtained from a human donor in good health. Some libraries in this study had Jurkat cell RNA spiked in. Each CDR3 is given with its conserved first and last residue. A D gene is named only where the DNA matches it firmly. A row's size may be missing; if present it is once, few, many or a size class.

clone size: NA; D gene: TRBD1; V gene: TRBV6-5; J gene: TRBJ2-2; CDR3 protein: CASSYSTRTGPPGELFF; CDR3 DNA: TGTGCCAGCAGTTACTCGACCAGGACAGGGCCCCCCGGGGAGCTGTTTTTT
clone size: many; D gene: NA; V gene: TRBV5-6; J gene: TRBJ2-7; CDR3 protein: CASSLEVTQAVREQYF; CDR3 DNA: TGTGCCAGCAGCTTGGAGGTTACGCAGGCAGTCCGCGAGCAGTACTTC
clone size: few; D gene: NA; V gene: TRBV6-6; J gene: TRBJ1-6; CDR3 protein: CASSRDGYNSPLHF; CDR3 DNA: TGTGCCAGCAGTCGGGACGGTTATAATTCACCCCTCCACTTT
clone size: NA; D gene: NA; V gene: TRBV20-1; J gene: TRBJ2-5; CDR3 protein: CSAQERGGETQYF; CDR3 DNA: TGCAGTGCCCAGGAGAGGGGCGGGGAGACCCAGTACTTC
clone size: few; D gene: NA; V gene: TRBV21-1; J gene: TRBJ2-6; CDR3 protein: CASSKIPRGGDSGANVLTF; CDR3 DNA: TGTGCCAGCAGCAAAATCCCTAGGGGGGGCGACTCTGGGGCCAACGTCCTGACTTTC
clone size: few; D gene: NA; V gene: TRBV7-9; J gene: TRBJ1-3; CDR3 protein: CASSPPWVIENTIYF; CDR3 DNA: TGTGCCAGCAGCCCCCCCTGGGTGATTGAAAACACCATATATTTT
clone size: few; D gene: TRBD1; V gene: TRBV5-8; J gene: TRBJ2-1; CDR3 protein: CASSFSTGGNEQFF; CDR3 DNA: TGTGCCAGCAGCTTTAGTACAGGGGGCAATGAGCAGTTCTTC
clone size: NA; D gene: NA; V gene: TRBV9; J gene: TRBJ1-2; CDR3 protein: CASSVGLDPRQNYGSTF; CDR3 DNA: TGTGCCAGCAGCGTAGGATTGGACCCGCGCCAGAACTATGGCTCCACCTTC
clone size: few; D gene: TRBD1; V gene: TRBV13; J gene: TRBJ1-2; CDR3 protein: CASSEGGLYGYTF; CDR3 DNA: TGTGCCAGCAGCGAAGGGGGCCTATATGGCTACACCTTC
clone size: few; D gene: TRBD1; V gene: TRBV7-9; J gene: TRBJ2-7; CDR3 protein: CASSLGPGQIYEQYF; CDR3 DNA: TGTGCCAGCAGCTTAGGACCGGGACAGATCTACGAGCAGTACTTC
clone size: NA; D gene: TRBD1; V gene: TRBV20-1; J gene: TRBJ2-5; CDR3 protein: CSAGDRRVSETQYF; CDR3 DNA: TGCAGTGCTGGGGACAGGCGCGTTTCGGAGACCCAGTACTTC
clone size: many; D gene: NA; V gene: TRBV23-1; J gene: TRBJ2-5; CDR3 protein: CASSQSRQGQETQYF; CDR3 DNA: TGCGCCAGCAGTCAATCCAGGCAGGGCCAAGAGACCCAGTACTTC
clone size: many; D gene: TRBD1; V gene: TRBV6-2/TRBV6-3; J gene: TRBJ2-7; CDR3 protein: CASSRTGAHEQYF; CDR3 DNA: TGTGCCAGCAGTAGGACAGGGGCCCACGAGCAGTACTTC
clone size: many; D gene: NA; V gene: TRBV9; J gene: TRBJ1-4; CDR3 protein: CASSVGSVTEVFF; CDR3 DNA: TGTGCCAGCAGCGTAGGTTCTGTGACAGAGGTGTTTTTT
clone size: many; D gene: NA; V gene: TRBV7-2; J gene: TRBJ1-5; CDR3 protein: CASSPVITGQPQHF; CDR3 DNA: TGTGCCAGCAGCCCCGTAATCACAGGACAGCCCCAGCATTTT
clone size: NA; D gene: NA; V gene: TRBV6-5; J gene: TRBJ2-2; CDR3 protein: CASSTGTANTGALFF; CDR3 DNA: TGTGCCAGCAGTACCGGGACGGCGAACACCGGGGCGCTGTTTTTT
clone size: NA; D gene: NA; V gene: TRBV20-1; J gene: TRBJ1-1; CDR3 protein: CSARDIGGRDTEAFF; CDR3 DNA: TGCAGTGCTAGAGATATCGGGGGGCGCGACACTGAAGCTTTCTTT
clone size: few; D gene: TRBD1; V gene: TRBV9; J gene: TRBJ2-1; CDR3 protein: CASSAGTAEQSF; CDR3 DNA: TGTGCCAGCAGCGCCGGGACAGCTGAGCAGTCCTTC
clone size: NA; D gene: NA; V gene: TRBV5-8; J gene: TRBJ2-5; CDR3 protein: CASEPGAQYF; CDR3 DNA: TGTGCCAGCGAGCCGGGAGCCCAGTACTTC
clone size: NA; D gene: NA; V gene: TRBV27; J gene: TRBJ2-7; CDR3 protein: CASGRTYEQYF; CDR3 DNA: TGTGCCAGCGGGAGAACCTACGAGCAGTACTTC
clone size: NA; D gene: TRBD2; V gene: TRBV20-1; J gene: TRBJ2-7; CDR3 protein: CSAIRTGGRLDEQYF; CDR3 DNA: TGCAGTGCTATTAGAACCGGCGGGAGGTTAGACGAGCAGTACTTC
clone size: many; D gene: NA; V gene: TRBV5-6; J gene: TRBJ2-4; CDR3 protein: CASSSGANNIQYF; CDR3 DNA: TGTGCCAGCAGTTCGGGGGCTAATAACATTCAGTACTTC
clone size: few; D gene: NA; V gene: TRBV7-9; J gene: TRBJ2-5; CDR3 protein: CASSTPGGGQETQYF; CDR3 DNA: TGTGCCAGCAGCACCCCAGGGGGAGGGCAAGAGACCCAGTACTTC
clone size: NA; D gene: TRBD1; V gene: TRBV29-1; J gene: TRBJ2-7; CDR3 protein: CSVETPRQGSYEQYF; CDR3 DNA: TGCAGCGTTGAAACACCCCGACAGGGCTCCTACGAGCAGTACTTC
clone size: NA; D gene: TRBD2; V gene: TRBV6-2/TRBV6-3; J gene: TRBJ2-7; CDR3 protein: CASSSPTSGAYEQYF; CDR3 DNA: TGTGCCAGCAGTTCCCCGACTAGCGGCGCCTACGAGCAGTACTTC
clone size: NA; D gene: TRBD2; V gene: TRBV5-8; J gene: TRBJ2-1; CDR3 protein: CASSPQGEPGLAGGYEQFF; CDR3 DNA: TGTGCCAGCAGCCCCCAGGGGGAACCCGGACTAGCGGGAGGGTACGAGCAGTTCTTC
clone size: NA; D gene: TRBD1; V gene: TRBV6-2/TRBV6-3; J gene: TRBJ1-1; CDR3 protein: CAGRGPGTEAFF; CDR3 DNA: TGTGCCGGCAGGGGGCCCGGCACTGAAGCTTTCTTT
clone size: NA; D gene: TRBD1; V gene: TRBV6-6; J gene: TRBJ2-2; CDR3 protein: CASRSGQIPGELFF; CDR3 DNA: TGTGCCAGCAGGTCGGGACAGATTCCCGGGGAGCTGTTTTTT
clone size: few; D gene: TRBD2; V gene: TRBV6-2/TRBV6-3; J gene: TRBJ2-3; CDR3 protein: CASKTSGDLPDTQYF; CDR3 DNA: TGTGCCAGCAAGACTAGCGGGGACCTCCCAGATACGCAGTATTTT
clone size: few; D gene: TRBD1; V gene: TRBV5-3; J gene: TRBJ1-2; CDR3 protein: CASSLWTGGGYTF; CDR3 DNA: TGTGCCAGCAGCTTGTGGACAGGAGGAGGCTACACCTTC
clone size: many; D gene: TRBD1; V gene: TRBV29-1; J gene: TRBJ2-7; CDR3 protein: CSALDRNSYEQYF; CDR3 DNA: TGCAGCGCCCTGGACAGGAACTCCTACGAGCAGTACTTC
clone size: few; D gene: NA; V gene: TRBV3-2; J gene: TRBJ1-5; CDR3 protein: CASSQEDNNLRNQPQHF; CDR3 DNA: TGTGCCAGCAGCCAGGAGGACAACAACCTTCGCAATCAGCCCCAGCATTTT
clone size: many; D gene: NA; V gene: TRBV20-1; J gene: TRBJ2-3; CDR3 protein: CSANPTSSSYTDTQYF; CDR3 DNA: TGCAGTGCTAACCCAACTAGCAGCTCTTACACAGATACGCAGTATTTT
clone size: few; D gene: TRBD2; V gene: TRBV20-1; J gene: TRBJ2-1; CDR3 protein: CSARGTSETFSYNEQFF; CDR3 DNA: TGCAGTGCCCGAGGGACTAGCGAGACCTTCTCCTACAATGAGCAGTTCTTC
clone size: few; D gene: TRBD1; V gene: TRBV27; J gene: TRBJ1-1; CDR3 protein: CASSLLYRGETEAFF; CDR3 DNA: TGTGCCAGCAGTTTACTGTACAGGGGGGAGACTGAAGCTTTCTTT
clone size: many; D gene: NA; V gene: TRBV12-3/TRBV12-4; J gene: TRBJ1-1; CDR3 protein: CASTLGQGLNTEAFF; CDR3 DNA: TGTGCCAGCACCTTAGGGCAGGGGCTGAACACTGAAGCTTTCTTT
clone size: NA; D gene: NA; V gene: TRBV20-1; J gene: TRBJ2-7; CDR3 protein: CSASGHETYEQYF; CDR3 DNA: TGCAGTGCTAGTGGGCACGAGACCTACGAGCAGTACTTC
clone size: NA; D gene: NA; V gene: TRBV27; J gene: TRBJ2-7; CDR3 protein: CASSFRYSYEQCF; CDR3 DNA: TGTGCCAGCAGTTTCCGATACTCCTACGAGCAGTGCTTC
clone size: few; D gene: NA; V gene: TRBV30; J gene: TRBJ2-7; CDR3 protein: CAWSRNYEQYF; CDR3 DNA: TGTGCCTGGAGTCGAAACTACGAGCAGTACTTC
clone size: NA; D gene: NA; V gene: TRBV7-9; J gene: TRBJ2-7; CDR3 protein: CASSATGTPDYEQYF; CDR3 DNA: TGTGCCAGCAGCGCAACCGGGACGCCCGACTACGAGCAGTACTTC
clone size: few; D gene: TRBD1; V gene: TRBV4-1; J gene: TRBJ1-2; CDR3 protein: CASSQELTGGRRNGYTF; CDR3 DNA: TGCGCCAGCAGCCAAGAGTTGACAGGGGGCCGGAGAAATGGCTACACCTTC
clone size: few; D gene: NA; V gene: TRBV10-2; J gene: TRBJ1-3; CDR3 protein: CASSESTRVGDTIYF; CDR3 DNA: TGCGCCAGCAGTGAGTCGACGAGGGTTGGAGACACCATATATTTT
clone size: few; D gene: NA; V gene: TRBV29-1; J gene: TRBJ2-1; CDR3 protein: CSEKMGVGNEQFF; CDR3 DNA: TGCAGCGAAAAGATGGGGGTGGGCAATGAGCAGTTCTTC
clone size: NA; D gene: TRBD2; V gene: TRBV11-2; J gene: TRBJ2-5; CDR3 protein: CASNRLAGVQETQYF; CDR3 DNA: TGTGCCAGCAACCGACTAGCGGGGGTTCAAGAGACCCAGTACTTC
clone size: NA; D gene: NA; V gene: TRBV29-1; J gene: TRBJ2-7; CDR3 protein: CSVLQDEQSF; CDR3 DNA: TGCAGCGTGTTACAGGACGAGCAGTCCTTC
clone size: many; D gene: NA; V gene: TRBV19; J gene: TRBJ2-5; CDR3 protein: CASSISETQYF; CDR3 DNA: TGTGCCAGTAGTATCTCAGAGACCCAGTACTTC
clone size: NA; D gene: TRBD1; V gene: TRBV20-1; J gene: TRBJ1-1; CDR3 protein: CSARQGTEAFF; CDR3 DNA: TGCAGTGCGAGACAGGGGACTGAAGCTTTCTTT
clone size: NA; D gene: NA; V gene: TRBV2; J gene: TRBJ2-1; CDR3 protein: CASSDRTYNGQFF; CDR3 DNA: TGTGCCAGCAGTGACAGGACCTACAATGGGCAGTTCTTC
clone size: NA; D gene: NA; V gene: TRBV10-2; J gene: TRBJ1-5; CDR3 protein: CASSENLQAEPQHF; CDR3 DNA: TGCGCCAGCAGCGAGAATCTTCAGGCCGAGCCCCAGCATTTT
clone size: few; D gene: NA; V gene: TRBV20-1; J gene: TRBJ2-7; CDR3 protein: CSARDITAGYYEQYF; CDR3 DNA: TGCAGTGCTAGAGACATAACGGCGGGTTACTACGAGCAGTACTTC
clone size: NA; D gene: NA; V gene: TRBV15; J gene: TRBJ2-7; CDR3 protein: CATSRSGSAYEQYF; CDR3 DNA: TGTGCCACCAGCAGGAGTGGTAGCGCCTACGAGCAGTACTTC